This TCR beta chain came from a study of blood T cell repertoires in COVID-19. For the study at large: The origin of the acute and convalescent COVID-19 samples was the United States, Italy and Spain. Sources were T cells, B-cell-depleted T cells, or PBMCs; the material itself was cDNA or gDNA.

The CDR3 extends over 15 amino acids. Germline CDR1 and CDR2: SNHLY and FYNNEI. V lost 6 bases, J lost 1 base, and 4 bases stayed unmatched. Original methodology: Reference gene primer amplification gave estimated nucleated cell counts. TCRdb keeps only in-frame clones here, not all; method: immunoSEQ multiplex PCR. V and J calls plus clone size are reproduced from that table; the DNA served to infer D and trimming. This sample has fewer than 50,000 clones, with 80% to 90% found just once. V and J are TRBV2 and TRBJ2-4; 9 bases line up with TRBD2. The TCR sequence derives from a woman aged 80 or over with active or convalescent COVID-19. Input material: peripheral blood. CDR3 region: CASSASGRAKNIQYF. CDR3 DNA: TGTGCCAGCAGCGCGAGCGGGAGGGCCAAAAACATTCAGTACTTC.